Listed here are 2 T cell receptor beta chains from one sample, sequenced in a study of blood T cell repertoires in COVID-19. Generated by immunoSEQ multiplex PCR, the TCRdb table keeps only in-frame clones and is missing some. The sample has about 170,000 clones, around 80% seen once. The sequenced sample consisted of peripheral blood. These receptors all come from a woman in her 70s who had recovered from COVID-19.

The CDR3 region has the DNA TGTGCCAGCAGTTACCCTAGACAGGGCCAAGAGACCCAGTACTTC. It is translated as CASSYPRQGQETQYF. This chain uses TRBV6-6 with TRBJ2-5; 7 nucleotides line up with TRBD1. Germline V gene lookup returns CDR1 MNHNY and CDR2 SVGAGI (reference sequence). The CDR3 has 15 residues. The junction had 4 bases not matched to a gene; V was cut back by 2 bases and J by 1 base.

CDR3 region: CASTRRRNSNQPQHF. CDR3 coding DNA: TGTGCCAGCACAAGGCGGCGAAATAGCAATCAGCCCCAGCATTTT. The chain has TRBV28 and TRBJ1-5; D is uncertain. CDR1 and CDR2 from the germline V gene are MDHEN and SYDVKM. V gave up 7 bases and J gave up 0 bases, with 13 bases separating them. This CDR3 is built from 15 residues.